Below, one T cell receptor beta chain is given with its context. CDR3 size: 16 residues. Germline CDR1 and CDR2: SEHNR and FQNEAQ (reference sequence). The ends lost 2 bases at V and 4 bases at J; junction bases unmatched: 6. Data came from immunoSEQ multiplex PCR; TCRdb stores just in-frame clones and leaves some out. Among some 13,000 clones, around 72% were seen once, and the ten largest hold around 30%. These data come from a study of blood T cell repertoires in COVID-19. Sequencing used peripheral blood. The chain carries TRBV7-9 and TRBJ2-3, with 10 bases lining up with TRBD1. The clonotype comes from a human donor in a cohort sampled during active COVID-19. CDR3 protein: CASSLSPGQGPDTQYF. For the CDR3, the DNA is TGTGCCAGCAGCTTATCCCCGGGACAGGGGCCAGATACGCAGTATTTT.